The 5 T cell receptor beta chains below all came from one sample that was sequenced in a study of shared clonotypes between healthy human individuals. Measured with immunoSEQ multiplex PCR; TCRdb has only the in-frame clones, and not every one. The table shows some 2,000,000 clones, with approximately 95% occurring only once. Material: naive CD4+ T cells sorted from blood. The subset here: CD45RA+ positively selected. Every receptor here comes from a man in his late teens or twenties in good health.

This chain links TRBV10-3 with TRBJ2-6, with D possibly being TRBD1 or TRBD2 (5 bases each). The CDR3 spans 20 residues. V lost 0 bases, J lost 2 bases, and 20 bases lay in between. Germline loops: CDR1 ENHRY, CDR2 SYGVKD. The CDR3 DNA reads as TGTGCCATCAGTGAGTCGGGGAGACAGTCCCGTCATCCTGGGGCCAACGTCCTGACTTTC. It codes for CAISESGRQSRHPGANVLTF.

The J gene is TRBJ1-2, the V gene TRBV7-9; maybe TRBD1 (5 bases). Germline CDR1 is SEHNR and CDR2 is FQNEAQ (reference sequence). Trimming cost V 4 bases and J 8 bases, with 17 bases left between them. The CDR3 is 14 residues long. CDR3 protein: CASSYMEWGYGYTF. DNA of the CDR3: TGTGCCAGCAGCTATATGGAGTGGGGGTACGGCTACACCTTC.

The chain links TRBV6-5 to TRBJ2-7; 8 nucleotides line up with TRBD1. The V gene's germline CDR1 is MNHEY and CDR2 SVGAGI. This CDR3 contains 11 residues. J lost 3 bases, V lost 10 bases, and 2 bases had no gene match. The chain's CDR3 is CATGQGYEQYF. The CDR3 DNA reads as TGTGCCACCGGACAGGGCTACGAGCAGTACTTC.

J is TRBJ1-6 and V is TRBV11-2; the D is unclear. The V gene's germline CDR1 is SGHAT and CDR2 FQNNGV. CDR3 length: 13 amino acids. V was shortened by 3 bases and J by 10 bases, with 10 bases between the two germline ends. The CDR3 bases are TGTGCCAGCAGCTTTAATAGGCAGTCACCCCTCCACTTT. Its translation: CASSFNRQSPLHF. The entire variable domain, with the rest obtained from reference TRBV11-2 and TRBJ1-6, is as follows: EAGVAQSPRYKIIEKRQSVAFWCNPISGHATLYWYQQILGQGPKLLIQFQNNGVVDDSQLPKDRFSAERLKGVDSTLKIQPAKLEDSAVYLCASSFNRQSPLHFGNGTRLTVT.

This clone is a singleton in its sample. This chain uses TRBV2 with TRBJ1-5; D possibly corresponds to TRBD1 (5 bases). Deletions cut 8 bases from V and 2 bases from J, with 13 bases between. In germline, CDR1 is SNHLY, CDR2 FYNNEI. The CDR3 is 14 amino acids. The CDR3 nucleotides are TGTGCCAGCGGCCGTGGGGGGGGCAATCAGCCCCAGCATTTT. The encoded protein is CASGRGGGNQPQHF.